This T cell receptor (beta chain) was sequenced during a study of beta chain features in type 1 diabetes. Findings and caveats of the study: Cells expressing TCR highly could be over-represented by cDNA sequencing.

Every isolated RNA sample was fully reverse transcribed, so sequencing captured expressed TCRB transcripts. Reads from naive, central memory and regulatory T cell samples averaged approximately 3.7 million. The method was immunoSEQ multiplex PCR; TCRdb's version includes in-frame clones alone and lacks a portion of them. The sample has over 350,000 clones, roughly 16% seen once. This clone was counted a few times. The antigen remains undetermined. V lost 1 base and J 2 bases, leaving 8 bases between the germline ends. CDR1 and CDR2 (germline): SQVTM, ANQGSEA. This CDR3 comprises 14 residues. Blood was drawn once from each donor into heparinised tubes. The draws averaged approximately 110 mL. Naive, central memory, regulatory and stem cell-like memory cells within the CD4+ compartment were sorted using CD45RO/CCR7/CD25/CD127/CD95/CD27.

This TCR derives from a woman between 18 and 29 years old in good health. The source material was naive CD4+ T cells from blood. This chain uses TRBV29-1 with TRBJ1-4; a weak D match, TRBD1 (5 bases). CDR3 region: CSVEGGGTNEKLFF. CDR3 nucleotide sequence: TGCAGCGTTGAAGGGGGGGGGACTAATGAAAAACTGTTTTTT.